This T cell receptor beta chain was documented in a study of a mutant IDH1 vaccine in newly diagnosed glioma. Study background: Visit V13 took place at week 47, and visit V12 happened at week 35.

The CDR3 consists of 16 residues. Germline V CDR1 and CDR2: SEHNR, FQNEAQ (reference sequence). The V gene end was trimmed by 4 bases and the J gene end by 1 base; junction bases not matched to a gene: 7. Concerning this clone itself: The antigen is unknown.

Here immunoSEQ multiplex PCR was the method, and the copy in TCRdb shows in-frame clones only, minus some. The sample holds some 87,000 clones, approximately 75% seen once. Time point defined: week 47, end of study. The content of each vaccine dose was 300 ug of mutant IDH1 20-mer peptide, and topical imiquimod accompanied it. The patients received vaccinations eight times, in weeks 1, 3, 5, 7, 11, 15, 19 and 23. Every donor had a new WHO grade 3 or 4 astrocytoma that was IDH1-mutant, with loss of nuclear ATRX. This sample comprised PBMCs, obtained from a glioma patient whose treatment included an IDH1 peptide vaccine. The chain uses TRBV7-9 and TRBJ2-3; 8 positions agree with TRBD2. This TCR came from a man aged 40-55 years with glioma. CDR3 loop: CASSWRAGGGTDTQYF. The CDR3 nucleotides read TGTGCCAGCAGCTGGCGGGCGGGAGGCGGCACAGATACGCAGTATTTT.